A selection of T cell receptor beta chains follows, all from one sample in a study of brain metastases from non-small cell lung cancer. Libraries were prepared by immunoSEQ multiplex PCR; TCRdb keeps only in-frame clonotypes and omits some of them. The sample includes over 2,000 clones, around 80% of them seen just once. The sample consisted of tumor-adjacent normal tissue. The receptors stem from a donor aged 40 or over with non-small cell lung cancer. The CDR3 runs from the conserved cysteine through the conserved F or W. A D gene is named only where the DNA matches it firmly. Size is stated for part of the rows, as once, few or many counts, or as a class when the clone is expanded.

TRBJ2-1,NA,16,TRBV21-1,NA,CASSMRFELASHEQFF,TGTGCCAGCAGCATGAGATTTGAACTAGCTAGCCATGAGCAGTTCTTC
TRBJ2-2,few,17,TRBV5-5,TRBD1,CASSLAVAGGDTGELFF,TGTGCCAGCAGCTTGGCCGTGGCAGGGGGAGACACCGGGGAGCTGTTTTTT
TRBJ2-3,NA,13,TRBV28,NA,CASRRPGTDTQYF,TGTGCCAGCAGGAGACCGGGGACAGATACGCAGTATTTT
TRBJ2-7,NA,14,TRBV18,NA,CASSPTPVGGEQYF,TGTGCCAGCTCACCTACGCCGGTTGGGGGCGAGCAGTACTTC
TRBJ1-3,few,14,TRBV7-2,NA,CASSLGFTGNTIYF,TGTGCCAGCAGCCTGGGGTTTACTGGAAACACCATATATTTT
TRBJ2-2,NA,15,TRBV18,TRBD1,CASSGTGSDTGELFF,TGTGCCAGCTCAGGGACAGGGTCGGACACCGGGGAGTTGTTTTTT
TRBJ2-3,NA,16,TRBV9,TRBD2,CASSALAGDRTDTQYF,TGTGCCAGCAGTGCTCTAGCGGGGGACCGCACAGATACGCAGTATTTT
TRBJ2-1,few,16,TRBV19,NA,CASSIDGTSSYNEQFF,TGTGCCAGTAGTATAGATGGGACAAGCTCCTACAATGAGCAGTTCTTC
TRBJ2-5,NA,15,TRBV5-6,NA,CASSLIGRGQETQYF,TGTGCCAGCAGCTTGATAGGCCGGGGACAAGAGACCCAGTACTTC
TRBJ1-2,NA,17,TRBV12-5,TRBD1,CASGLFIPGQSLGGYTF,TGTGCTAGTGGACTCTTCATACCGGGACAGAGTTTGGGTGGCTACACCTTC
TRBJ2-4,NA,15,TRBV18,TRBD2,CASSPPSSGVYIQYF,TGTGCTAGCTCACCACCGTCTAGCGGGGTTTACATTCAGTACTTC
TRBJ2-6,NA,17,TRBV10-1,TRBD1,CASSANKGGAGANVLTF,TGCGCCAGTTCGGCGAACAAAGGGGGCGCCGGGGCCAACGTCCTGACTTTC
TRBJ2-2,NA,16,TRBV7-8,NA,CASSLALGFDTGELFF,TGTGCCAGCAGCTTAGCGTTGGGGTTCGACACCGGGGAGCTGTTTTTT
TRBJ2-7,NA,13,TRBV6-5,TRBD1,CASSWDREYEQYF,TGTGCCAGCAGTTGGGACAGGGAATACGAGCAGTACTTC
TRBJ2-5,NA,14,TRBV5-4,NA,CASSLIRSQETQYF,TGTGCCAGCAGCTTGATACGTAGCCAAGAGACCCAGTACTTC
TRBJ2-3,NA,13,TRBV28,NA,CASSSPGRDTQYF,TGTGCCAGCAGTTCTCCAGGGAGAGATACGCAGTATTTT
TRBJ1-5,NA,15,TRBV6-6,NA,CASSYSSTGAQPQHF,TGTGCCAGCAGTTACTCGAGTACGGGGGCCCAGCCCCAGCATTTT
TRBJ2-5,NA,15,TRBV19,TRBD1,CASSIGTGSQETQYF,TGTGCCAGTAGTATAGGGACAGGCAGCCAAGAGACCCAGTACTTC
TRBJ2-7,NA,15,TRBV12-5,NA,CASGFPYGNTYEQYF,TGTGCTAGTGGTTTTCCCTACGGGAATACCTACGAGCAGTACTTC
TRBJ2-5,NA,18,TRBV3-1/TRBV3-2,TRBD2,CASSQGARTSGRFETQYF,TGTGCCAGCAGCCAAGGAGCTCGGACTAGCGGGAGATTCGAGACCCAGTACTTC
TRBJ2-2,NA,19,TRBV14,TRBD2,CASSQDYRTSGVLTGELFF,TGTGCCAGCAGCCAAGATTACCGGACTAGCGGAGTCCTCACCGGGGAGCTGTTTTTT
TRBJ2-1,NA,14,TRBV6-6,TRBD2,CASSHGTSGNEQFF,TGTGCCAGCAGTCACGGAACTAGCGGCAATGAGCAGTTCTTC
TRBJ1-3,NA,15,TRBV9,NA,CASSVGVTDGNTIYF,TGTGCCAGCAGCGTAGGGGTTACGGACGGAAACACCATATATTTT
TRBJ1-6,NA,16,TRBV5-6,NA,CASSLWAGSYNSPLHF,TGTGCCAGCAGCTTATGGGCCGGCTCCTATAATTCACCCCTCCACTTT
TRBJ2-7,NA,15,TRBV7-2,NA,CASSPSRQGRSEQYF,TGTGCCAGCAGCCCGAGCCGGCAGGGACGAAGCGAGCAGTACTTC
TRBJ2-5,NA,15,TRBV5-1,NA,CASSLAEQARETQYF,TGCGCCAGCAGCTTGGCCGAGCAGGCACGGGAGACCCAGTACTTC
TRBJ2-3,NA,16,TRBV18,TRBD1,CASSTPEGQGPDTQYF,TGTGCCAGCTCTACCCCTGAAGGACAGGGTCCAGATACGCAGTATTTT
TRBJ1-4,NA,13,TRBV5-6,NA,CASSLVRGEKLFF,TGTGCCAGCAGCTTGGTACGGGGCGAAAAACTGTTTTTT
TRBJ2-7,NA,15,TRBV18,TRBD1,CASSPPGQGPYEQYF,TGTGCCAGCTCACCACCGGGACAGGGGCCCTACGAGCAGTACTTC
TRBJ2-3,few,13,TRBV28,NA,CASRGPGTDTQYF,TGTGCCAGCAGGGGACCAGGCACAGATACGCAGTATTTT
TRBJ2-3,NA,15,TRBV2,NA,CASRLIAGRTDTQYF,TGTGCCAGCAGACTTATTGCCGGGCGCACAGATACGCAGTATTTT
TRBJ2-1,NA,13,TRBV7-2,NA,CASSWGPHNEQFF,TGTGCCAGCAGCTGGGGACCGCACAATGAGCAGTTCTTC
TRBJ2-7,once,15,TRBV30,TRBD1,CAWTEGTGTVDEQYF,TGTGCCTGGACCGAAGGGACAGGGACCGTCGACGAGCAGTACTTC
TRBJ2-3,NA,15,TRBV5-4,NA,CASSFRSGPTDTQYF,TGTGCCAGCAGCTTCCGTAGCGGACCCACAGATACGCAGTATTTT
TRBJ1-1,few,12,TRBV30,NA,CAWSVKGTEAFF,TGTGCCTGGAGTGTAAAGGGGACTGAAGCTTTCTTT
TRBJ2-1,NA,15,TRBV18,NA,CASSGTDDSRRGQFF,TGTGCCAGCTCCGGGACCGATGACTCCCGAAGGGGGCAGTTCTTC
TRBJ2-7,few,15,TRBV5-5,NA,CASSLGPSFTYEQYF,TGTGCCAGCAGCTTGGGTCCTAGTTTCACCTACGAGCAGTACTTC
TRBJ2-3,NA,15,TRBV6-5,TRBD2,CASSSSGGARDTQYF,TGTGCCAGCAGTTCAAGCGGGGGGGCCAGAGATACGCAGTATTTT
TRBJ2-3,NA,15,TRBV9,NA,CASSVGAGDTDTQYF,TGTGCCAGCAGCGTAGGAGCAGGGGACACAGATACGCAGTATTTT
TRBJ2-2,NA,14,TRBV2,NA,CASSVLPNTGELFF,TGTGCCAGCAGTGTTTTGCCGAACACCGGGGAGCTGTTTTTT
TRBJ2-5,NA,17,TRBV14,NA,CASSPRESGGARETQYF,TGTGCCAGCAGCCCGAGAGAGAGTGGGGGGGCTCGAGAGACCCAGTACTTC
TRBJ2-2,NA,16,TRBV28,NA,CASSSRQGRDTGELFF,TGTGCCAGCAGTTCCCGTCAGGGGAGGGACACCGGGGAGCTGTTTTTT
TRBJ2-5,few,13,TRBV5-6,NA,CASSLVLSETQYF,TGTGCCAGCAGCTTGGTACTCAGTGAGACCCAGTACTTC
TRBJ2-3,NA,15,TRBV5-1,TRBD2,CASSPGTSEYDTQYF,TGCGCCAGCAGCCCCGGTACTAGCGAATACGATACGCAGTATTTT
TRBJ1-1,NA,14,TRBV6-5,TRBD1,CASPQDRGLTEAFF,TGTGCCAGCCCTCAGGACAGGGGGCTCACTGAAGCTTTCTTT
TRBJ1-1,NA,13,TRBV3-1/TRBV3-2,NA,CASRTGFRTEAFF,TGTGCCAGCAGAACGGGATTTCGGACTGAAGCTTTCTTT
TRBJ1-1,NA,15,TRBV9,TRBD1,CASSTSGGPNTEAFF,TGTGCCAGCAGCACCTCAGGGGGTCCGAACACTGAAGCTTTCTTT
TRBJ2-3,NA,15,TRBV19,NA,CASSMGQGSPDTQYF,TGTGCCAGTAGTATGGGGCAGGGGTCCCCAGATACGCAGTATTTT
TRBJ1-3,NA,16,TRBV9,NA,CASSPQAGNSGNTIYF,TGTGCCAGCAGCCCCCAAGCAGGGAACTCTGGAAACACCATATATTTT
TRBJ2-5,NA,17,TRBV6-2/TRBV6-3,TRBD2,CASSSGRWGSGGETQYF,TGTGCCAGCAGTTCGGGGAGGTGGGGGAGCGGGGGAGAGACCCAGTACTTC
TRBJ2-1,NA,15,TRBV7-8,TRBD2,CASSVGLAEYNEQFF,TGTGCCAGCAGCGTGGGACTAGCGGAGTACAATGAGCAGTTCTTC
TRBJ1-1,NA,13,TRBV5-1,NA,CASSLAGIPEAFF,TGCGCCAGCAGCTTGGCGGGGATCCCTGAAGCTTTCTTT
TRBJ1-3,NA,15,TRBV2,NA,CASSENRDSGNTIYF,TGTGCCAGCAGTGAGAACAGGGACTCTGGAAACACCATATATTTT
TRBJ2-2,NA,15,TRBV9,TRBD2,CASSVGYGRAGELFF,TGTGCCAGCAGCGTAGGGTACGGGAGGGCCGGGGAGCTGTTTTTT
TRBJ1-2,NA,13,TRBV2,TRBD1,CASRTGGLDPCTF,TGTGCCAGCAGGACAGGGGGCTTAGACCCCTGCACCTTC
TRBJ1-5,NA,15,TRBV2,TRBD1,CASSEDRGFDQPQHF,TGTGCCAGCAGTGAGGACAGGGGATTTGATCAGCCCCAGCATTTT
TRBJ2-7,NA,12,TRBV14,NA,CASSRAPYEQYF,TGTGCCAGCAGCCGGGCCCCTTACGAGCAGTACTTC
TRBJ1-1,NA,15,TRBV19,NA,CASSIKGDWGTEAFF,TGTGCCAGTAGTATTAAAGGGGACTGGGGCACTGAAGCTTTCTTT
TRBJ2-7,NA,16,TRBV18,TRBD2,CASSPGGGGLGYEQYF,TGTGCCAGCTCACCCGGCGGGGGGGGACTCGGCTACGAGCAGTACTTC